This T cell receptor (beta chain) originates from a study of vaccination and CD4 T cells after COVID-19. Study-level findings and limits: Among reactive clones from convalescent patients, a median roughly 86% appeared only post-vaccination. Nearly all convalescent vaccine-specific clones, 304 of 307, recognized only SARS-CoV-2 spike. SARS-CoV-2-reactive clonotypes rose nonsignificantly, with the median going from roughly 19 to 38.

At the Johns Hopkins FTIC core, DNA taken from cultured CD4+ T cells was sequenced by way of the Oncomine TCR Beta short-read assay. Via MiXCR, TCRdb re-called the PCR reads, giving one row per CDR3 protein. Among several thousand distinct CDR3 sequences listed, around half were seen once. V was cut by 3 bases and J by 3 bases, with 12 bases left in between. Germline CDR1 DFQATT, CDR2 SNEGSKA (reference sequence). This CDR3 is built from 15 residues. A few counts support this clonotype. Its antigen remains unknown. Noted treatment: roughly nine-day PBMC culture with coronavirus spike peptide pools or control peptides (ViraFEST assay). Unexposed donor CD4+ T cells predated the COVID-19 pandemic, collected 2011-2018.

Sequences were obtained from CD4+ T cells from blood, cultured in vitro. This receptor was identified in a human donor in good health. V usage is TRBV20-1 and J usage is TRBJ2-6; possibly TRBD1 or TRBD2 for D (6 bases each). Here the CDR3 DNA reads TGCAGTGCTAGTCGGAGGGGGGATGGGGCCAACGTCCTGACTTTC. Translating gives CSASRRGDGANVLTF.